The next 9 T cell receptor beta chains were all read from a single sample in a study of blood T cell repertoires in COVID-19. Sequencing was performed with immunoSEQ multiplex PCR; in TCRdb, only in-frame clones are kept and a portion is missing. The table records fewer than 250,000 clones, more than 85% of them present only once. The sequencing sample was made of peripheral blood. These receptors were obtained from a man aged 35-49 years with acute or convalescent COVID-19.

V gene TRBV11-2 combines with J gene TRBJ1-4; 9 bases match TRBD1. The germline CDR1 and CDR2 sequences are SGHAT and FQNNGV. This CDR3 is built from 15 residues. V trimming: 4 bases; J trimming: 11 bases; junction bases outside the gene matches: 11. The CDR3 loop is CASSSQGQGLGKLFF. CDR3 nucleotide sequence: TGTGCCAGCAGCTCACAAGGACAGGGGCTAGGGAAACTGTTTTTT.

In its sample, this clone was seen a few times. The V call is TRBV5-5, the J call TRBJ1-3; D not resolved. The CDR3 is 15 residues long. Germline lookup yields CDR1 SGHKS and CDR2 YYEKEE (reference sequence). V was pared by 0 bases and J by 4 bases, with 11 bases between. CDR3 bases: TGTGCCAGCAGCTTGGGATCCCTGGCAGGAAACACCATATATTTT. This translates into CASSLGSLAGNTIYF.

This chain connects TRBV6-5 to TRBJ1-2; tentative D call: TRBD1 (5 bases). V dropped 7 bases and J dropped 4 bases, with 19 bases sitting between them. From germline, CDR1 is MNHEY and CDR2 SVGAGI. The CDR3 spans 15 residues. This CDR3 reads CASMGQAGPLYGYTF. The DNA for the CDR3 is TGTGCCAGCATGGGGCAGGCGGGACCGCTCTATGGCTACACCTTC.

J is TRBJ1-5 and V is TRBV5-1, with D possibly matching TRBD1 (6 bases). This CDR3 contains 14 residues. Trimming stripped 4 bases from V and 7 bases from J, with 15 bases between. Germline CDR1 and CDR2: SGHRS and YFSETQ. The CDR3 bases are TGCGCCAGCAGCGGATCAGGGGAGGGACAGCCCCAGCATTTT. Its translation is CASSGSGEGQPQHF.

The chain couples TRBV9 to TRBJ2-1; 8 nucleotides align to TRBD2. Per germline, CDR1 SGDLS and CDR2 YYNGEE. V lost 4 bases to trimming and J lost 7 bases; unmatched junction nucleotides: 13. The CDR3 is 16 residues long. CDR3 sequence: CASSPSPSGSSNEQFF. Here the CDR3 DNA reads TGTGCCAGCAGCCCCAGTCCCAGCGGGAGCTCGAATGAGCAGTTCTTC.

The chain employs TRBV2 and TRBJ2-2; a weak D match, TRBD1 (5 bases). Germline-derived CDR1 and CDR2 are SNHLY and FYNNEI. This CDR3 is 13 amino acids long. Trimming removed 8 bases at V and 0 bases at J, with 7 bases between. CDR3 DNA sequence: TGTGCCAGCCGACAGTCGAACACCGGGGAGCTGTTTTTT. Translated: CASRQSNTGELFF.

The chain has TRBV19 and TRBJ1-5; 8 nucleotides align to TRBD1. V dropped 3 bases and J dropped 4; count of bases not matched to a gene: 8. Germline V CDR1 and CDR2: LNHDA, SQIVND (reference sequence). The CDR3 consists of 16 residues. CDR3 sequence: CASSMGPGQVNQPQHF. The CDR3 region has the DNA TGTGCCAGTAGTATGGGTCCGGGACAGGTAAATCAGCCCCAGCATTTT.

This chain uses TRBV7-2 with TRBJ1-4; 8 bases line up with TRBD1. Germline assignment: CDR1 SGHTA and CDR2 FQGNSA. J gave up 0 bases and V 3 bases, and 12 bases lay outside the gene matches. The CDR3 loop spans 19 amino acids. CDR3 loop: CASSFRPRGRIATNEKLFF. The CDR3 coding sequence is TGTGCCAGCAGCTTTAGACCCAGGGGGCGCATTGCAACTAATGAAAAACTGTTTTTT.

V usage is TRBV5-1 and J usage is TRBJ1-2; 7 bases match TRBD1. V gave up 1 base and J gave up 8 bases; unmatched junction bases: 29. Germline CDR1 SGHRS, CDR2 YFSETQ. This CDR3 comprises 21 residues. The CDR3 loop is CASSLTTAGLDRSALIRGYTF. In DNA form, the CDR3 reads TGCGCCAGCAGCTTGACGACCGCCGGCCTGGACAGGTCGGCCCTCATAAGAGGCTACACCTTC.